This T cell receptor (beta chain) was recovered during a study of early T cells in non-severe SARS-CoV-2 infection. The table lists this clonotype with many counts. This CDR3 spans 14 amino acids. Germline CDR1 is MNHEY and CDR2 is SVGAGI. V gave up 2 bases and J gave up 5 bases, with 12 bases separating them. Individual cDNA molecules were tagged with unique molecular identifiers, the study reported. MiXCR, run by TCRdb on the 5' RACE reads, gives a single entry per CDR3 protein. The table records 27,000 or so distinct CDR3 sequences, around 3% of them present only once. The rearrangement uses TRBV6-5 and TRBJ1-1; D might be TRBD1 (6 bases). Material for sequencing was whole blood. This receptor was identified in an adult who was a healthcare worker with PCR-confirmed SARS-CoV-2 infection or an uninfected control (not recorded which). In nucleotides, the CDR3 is TGTGCCAGCAGTTACACAGGGAGGGGAACTGAAGCTTTCTTT. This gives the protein CASSYTGRGTEAFF.